This TCR beta chain was captured by sequencing in a study of cytomegalovirus exposure and HLA in healthy donors. General observations from the study: Most TCR sequences proved rare, with some public TCRs found in many donors. DRB1 showed the most TCR associations and HLA-C the fewest in a later analysis, as rates varied by HLA locus.

A remark on this clone: No antigen is known for it.

The PCR used 60 Vbeta and 13 Jbeta primers. TCRdb's table, derived via immunoSEQ multiplex PCR, lists solely in-frame clones and lacks some. The sample holds roughly 66,000 clones, less than 70% seen once. Germline CDR1 is SGHNT and CDR2 is YYREEE (reference sequence). V was clipped by 2 bases and J by 5 bases; unmatched bases: 10. The CDR3 runs 16 residues. The V call is TRBV5-4, the J call TRBJ2-5, with 9 bases aligning to TRBD1. The receptor comes from a woman aged 50 to 65 in good health and CMV-seronegative. Sequences were obtained from PBMCs. The CDR3 spells CASSFSLQGALETQYF. Written as DNA, the CDR3 is TGTGCCAGCAGCTTCTCTTTACAGGGGGCGTTGGAGACCCAGTACTTC.